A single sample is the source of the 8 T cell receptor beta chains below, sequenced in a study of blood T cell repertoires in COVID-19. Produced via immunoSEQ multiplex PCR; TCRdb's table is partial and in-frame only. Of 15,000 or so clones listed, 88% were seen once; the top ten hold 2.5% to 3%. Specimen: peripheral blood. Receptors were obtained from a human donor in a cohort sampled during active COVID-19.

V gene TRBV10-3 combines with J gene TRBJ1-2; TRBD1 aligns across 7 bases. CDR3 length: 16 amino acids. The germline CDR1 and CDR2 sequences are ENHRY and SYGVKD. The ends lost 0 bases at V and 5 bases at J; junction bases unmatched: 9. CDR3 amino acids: CAISESRRGTEYGYTF. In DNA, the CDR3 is TGTGCCATCAGTGAGTCCCGCAGGGGGACGGAGTATGGCTACACCTTC.

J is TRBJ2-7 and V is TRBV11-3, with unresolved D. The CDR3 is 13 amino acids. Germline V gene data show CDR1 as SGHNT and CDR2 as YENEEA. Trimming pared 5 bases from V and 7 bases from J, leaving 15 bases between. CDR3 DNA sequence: TGTGCCAGCAGCGTCGGGTCTTTGGAGGAGCAGTACTTC. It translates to CASSVGSLEEQYF.

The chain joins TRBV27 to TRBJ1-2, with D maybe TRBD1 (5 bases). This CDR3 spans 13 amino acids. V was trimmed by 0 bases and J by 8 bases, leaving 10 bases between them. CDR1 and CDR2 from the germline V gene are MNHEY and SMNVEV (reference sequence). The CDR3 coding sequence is TGTGCCAGCAGTTTATCAGGGTGGGGCGGCTACACCTTC. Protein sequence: CASSLSGWGGYTF.

This CDR3 reads CASSLEGTASNEQYF. The CDR3, as DNA: TGTGCCAGCAGCTTAGAAGGGACAGCCAGCAACGAGCAGTACTTC. The chain employs TRBV7-8 and TRBJ2-7, with 7 bases lining up with TRBD1. The CDR3 loop spans 15 amino acids. V gave up 1 base and J gave up 5 bases; unmatched junction bases: 8. Germline V lookup: CDR1 SGHVS, CDR2 FQNEAQ.

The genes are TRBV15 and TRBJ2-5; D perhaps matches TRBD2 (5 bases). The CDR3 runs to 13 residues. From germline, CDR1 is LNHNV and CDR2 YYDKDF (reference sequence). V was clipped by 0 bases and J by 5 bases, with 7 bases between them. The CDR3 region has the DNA TGTGCCACCAGCAGAGACCTAGCTGAGACCCAGTACTTC. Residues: CATSRDLAETQYF.

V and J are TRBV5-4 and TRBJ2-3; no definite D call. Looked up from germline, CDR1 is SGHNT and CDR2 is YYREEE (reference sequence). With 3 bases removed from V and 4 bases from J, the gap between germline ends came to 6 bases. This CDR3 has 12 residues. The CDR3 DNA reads TGTGCCAGCAGCTCCACTGCAGATACGCAGTATTTT. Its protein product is CASSSTADTQYF.

The CDR3 DNA is TGTGCCAGCAGCGTAGAGAACACAGGGGTCTACACCTTC. Translated: CASSVENTGVYTF. This chain links TRBV9 with TRBJ1-2; 7 bases are a match to TRBD1. Unmatched junction bases numbered 6, after V lost 0 bases and J lost 10 bases. This CDR3 contains 13 residues. Germline assignment: CDR1 SGDLS and CDR2 YYNGEE.

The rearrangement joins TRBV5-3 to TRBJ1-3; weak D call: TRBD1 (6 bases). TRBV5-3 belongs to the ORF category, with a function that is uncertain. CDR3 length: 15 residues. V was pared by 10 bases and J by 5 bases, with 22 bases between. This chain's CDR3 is CALNYPQGVRNTIYF. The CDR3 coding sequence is TGTGCCTTGAACTATCCACAGGGAGTTAGAAACACCATATATTTT.